The text below deals with one T cell receptor beta chain. Its antigen is unidentified. The data originate from a study of CD8+ T cells in alopecia areata. The CDR3 is 14 amino acids. The V segment lost 3 bases and the J segment 5 bases; nucleotides outside the gene matches: 6. The V gene's germline CDR1 is SGDLS and CDR2 YYNGEE. Study-level results: Possibly because of HLA-related factors, TCR sharing was less clear across patients than in mice. Resident alphabeta T-cell populations of normal skin are likewise subject to sequencing in scalp samples.

Sorting from PBMCs produced CD4+ and CD8+ T cells. Sequencing templates came from extracted RNA that was reverse transcribed into cDNA. Sequencing was performed with immunoSEQ multiplex PCR; in TCRdb, only in-frame clones are kept and a portion is missing. The sample includes more than 95,000 clones, 55% of them seen just once. This TCR came from a human donor in good health. The source material was CD4+ T cells sorted from blood. This rearrangement joins TRBV9 to TRBJ2-7; 9 bases line up with TRBD1. The CDR3, as DNA: TGTGCCAGCAGCGCAGACAGGGGGGCCGACGAGCAGTACTTC. It translates to CASSADRGADEQYF.